These 28 T cell receptor beta chains came from one sample sequenced in a study of blood T cell repertoires in COVID-19. The table came from immunoSEQ multiplex PCR; TCRdb's copy has only in-frame clones and leaves some out. The sample consists of around 250,000 clones, 86% of them appearing once. The sample taken for sequencing was peripheral blood. The receptors were sampled from a man aged 40-55 years with active or convalescent COVID-19.

The rearrangement links TRBV19 to TRBJ1-1; 8 nucleotides line up with TRBD1. Germline trimming cut 3 bases from V and 5 bases from J; bases unmatched to any gene: 5. Germline-derived CDR1 and CDR2 are LNHDA and SQIVND (reference sequence). The CDR3 is made up of 14 amino acids. The CDR3: CASSMVDRETEAFF. CDR3 nucleotides: TGTGCCAGTAGTATGGTGGACAGGGAAACTGAAGCTTTCTTT.

As for this clone: One end of the junction does not line up with germline, which may come from a read error. This chain joins TRBV3-1 (or the pseudogene TRBV3-2) and TRBJ1-6; D is ambiguous. The CDR3 is made up of 16 amino acids. Germline assignment: CDR1 LGHDT and CDR2 YNNKEL (reference sequence). Written as DNA, the CDR3 is TGTGCCAGCAGCCAAGATGTCCCTCGGGGTAATTCACCCCTCTACTTT. Translation gives CASSQDVPRGNSPLYF.

The chain joins TRBV6-5 to TRBJ2-5; 9 positions agree with TRBD1. The CDR3 has 14 amino acids. V gave up 5 bases and J gave up 4 bases; unmatched junction bases: 5. CDR1 is MNHEY and CDR2 is SVGAGI in the germline V gene. CDR3 coding DNA: TGTGCCAGCAGTAGGACAGGGGCCGGAGAGACCCAGTACTTC. Translating gives CASSRTGAGETQYF.

This chain uses TRBV6-6 with TRBJ1-2, with 9 bases lining up with TRBD1. With V trimmed by 9 bases and J by 0 bases, 5 bases remained unmatched. This CDR3 has 14 amino acids. Germline-derived CDR1 and CDR2 are MNHNY and SVGAGI (reference sequence). The CDR3 here is CASSTGGANYGYTF. CDR3 nucleotides: TGTGCCAGTTCCACAGGGGGCGCTAACTATGGCTACACCTTC.

The chain combines TRBV29-1 with TRBJ2-6, with D perhaps TRBD1 (6 bases). Germline V gene data show CDR1 as SQVTM and CDR2 as ANQGSEA. The CDR3 has 14 amino acids. V gave up 1 base and J gave up 3 bases, with 7 bases separating them. CDR3 coding DNA: TGCAGCGTTGAAGGGGGGCTTGGGGCCAACGTCCTGACTTTC. Translation gives CSVEGGLGANVLTF. The whole variable domain, remainder taken from reference TRBV29-1 and TRBJ2-6, is SAVISQKPSRDICQRGTSLTIQCQVDSQVTMMFWYRQQPGQSLTLIATANQGSEATYESGFVIDKFPISRPNLTFSTLTVSNMSPEDSSIYLCSVEGGLGANVLTFGAGSRLTVL.

The chain links TRBV12-3 or TRBV12-4 to TRBJ2-2; 7 positions match TRBD2. V was clipped by 6 bases and J by 9 bases; unmatched bases: 4. CDR3 length equals 12 residues. The DNA of the CDR3 is TGTGCCAGCAGCCAGACTAGCCGGGAGCTGTTTTTT. It yields the protein CASSQTSRELFF.

The chain has TRBV5-8 and TRBJ1-2, with D tentatively TRBD1 (5 bases). V was clipped by 1 base and J by 4 bases, with 17 bases between them. Germline CDR1 reads SGHTS; CDR2 reads YDEGEE. This CDR3 contains 16 residues. As DNA, the CDR3 is TGTGCCAGCAGCTTGCGGACCTTAACAGGATCCTATGGCTACACCTTC. Its protein is CASSLRTLTGSYGYTF.

V and J are TRBV5-1 and TRBJ1-1, with 7 positions matching TRBD1. Germline CDR1 is SGHRS and CDR2 is YFSETQ. Trimming took 4 bases from V and 1 from J; bases not matched to a gene: 7. The CDR3 extends over 15 amino acids. CDR3 nucleotide sequence: TGCGCCAGCAGCACACAGGGACAGAAGAACACTGAAGCTTTCTTT. As protein: CASSTQGQKNTEAFF.

CDR3 sequence: CASSLSGRASGELFF. For the CDR3, the DNA is TGTGCCAGCAGCTTGAGCGGGAGGGCCTCCGGGGAGCTGTTTTTT. This chain connects TRBV5-4 to TRBJ2-2; TRBD2 agrees at 10 bases. The germline V gene has CDR1 SGHNT and CDR2 YYREEE (reference sequence). Trimming took 1 base from V and 6 from J; bases not matched to a gene: 3. This CDR3 has 15 residues.

The chain links TRBV19 to TRBJ1-5, with 10 bases that match TRBD1. Losses at the gene ends were 5 bases for V and 3 bases for J; bases not matched to a gene: 13. Germline-derived CDR1 and CDR2 are LNHDA and SQIVND (reference sequence). The CDR3 runs 18 residues. The CDR3 is CASSPRTGGATYNQPQHF. CDR3 DNA: TGTGCCAGTAGTCCCCGGACAGGGGGAGCCACTTACAATCAGCCCCAGCATTTT. The entire variable domain, with the rest obtained from reference TRBV19 and TRBJ1-5, is as follows: DGGITQSPKYLFRKEGQNVTLSCEQNLNHDAMYWYRQDPGQGLRLIYYSQIVNDFQKGDIAEGYSVSREKKESFPLTVTSAQKNPTAFYLCASSPRTGGATYNQPQHFGDGTRLSIL.

This chain joins TRBV7-9 and TRBJ1-5; D unclear. The V end lost 6 bases, the J end lost 2 bases, and 11 bases lay between the germline ends. Per the germline V gene, CDR1 is SEHNR and CDR2 is FQNEAQ (reference sequence). The CDR3 sequence is 14 residues long. DNA for the CDR3: TGTGCCAGCAGTTCTGAGTCTGGCAATCAGCCCCAGCATTTT. Its protein is CASSSESGNQPQHF.

The rearrangement links TRBV9 to TRBJ1-5; D not resolved. Germline assignment: CDR1 SGDLS and CDR2 YYNGEE. The CDR3 is 14 amino acids. Trimming took 0 bases from V and 4 from J, leaving 8 bases between them. For the CDR3, the DNA is TGTGCCAGCAGCGTAGGGGAGGGAAATCAGCCCCAGCATTTT. Translation gives CASSVGEGNQPQHF.

V gene TRBV18 combines with J gene TRBJ1-1; the match to TRBD1 covers 8 bases. Looked up from germline, CDR1 is KGHSH and CDR2 is LQKENI. CDR3 length equals 15 residues. V was clipped by 2 bases and J by 1 base; unmatched bases: 3. CDR3 amino acids: CASSPTTGGNTEAFF. The DNA of the CDR3 is TGTGCCAGCTCACCAACTACAGGGGGGAACACTGAAGCTTTCTTT. The variable domain in full, completed from reference TRBV18 and TRBJ1-1, reads NAGVMQNPRHLVRRRGQEARLRCSPMKGHSHVYWYRQLPEEGLKFMVYLQKENIIDESGMPKERFSAEFPKEGPSILRIQQVVRGDSAAYFCASSPTTGGNTEAFFGQGTRLTVV.

This chain joins TRBV6-6 and TRBJ2-3; 12 nucleotides align to TRBD2. V was clipped by 8 bases and J by 3 bases; unmatched bases: 9. CDR1 and CDR2 (germline): MNHNY, SVGAGI (reference sequence). CDR3 length equals 16 residues. The DNA of the CDR3 is TGTGCCAGCGGCGGGTGGACTAGCGGGAATACAGATACGCAGTATTTT. Encoded protein: CASGGWTSGNTDTQYF.

The chain employs TRBV6-5 and TRBJ1-5; D not resolved. The CDR3 has 12 residues. With 9 bases removed from V and 7 bases from J, the gap between germline ends came to 13 bases. Germline CDR1 reads MNHEY; CDR2 reads SVGAGI. The CDR3 protein is CASTREGQPQHF. CDR3 coding DNA: TGTGCCAGTACAAGGGAGGGCCAGCCCCAGCATTTT.

The chain links TRBV7-9 to TRBJ2-5; 8 positions agree with TRBD1. The CDR3 runs 14 residues. In germline, CDR1 is SEHNR, CDR2 FQNEAQ (reference sequence). The junction had 4 bases not matched to a gene; V was cut back by 5 bases and J by 2 bases. The CDR3 region is CASSTGQGQETQYF. Here the CDR3 DNA reads TGTGCCAGCAGCACAGGACAGGGTCAAGAGACCCAGTACTTC.

The chain employs TRBV7-9 and TRBJ2-5; possible D gene TRBD2, 5 bases. V was trimmed by 5 bases and J by 1 base, leaving 11 bases between them. This CDR3 contains 14 residues. CDR1 SEHNR and CDR2 FQNEAQ come from the germline V gene (reference sequence). CDR3: CASSLEAGQETQYF. For the CDR3, the DNA is TGTGCCAGCAGCCTTGAGGCGGGCCAAGAGACCCAGTACTTC.

The J gene is TRBJ1-2, the V gene TRBV12-5; D perhaps matches TRBD1 (5 bases). This CDR3 spans 15 amino acids. Per germline, CDR1 LGHNT and CDR2 FRNRAP. The V gene lost 4 bases and the J gene lost 9 bases, with 21 bases spanning the gap. As DNA, the CDR3 is TGTGCTAGTGGTTCGCTAGGGCGGATCATGGGGCGCTACACCTTC. Its protein product is CASGSLGRIMGRYTF.

The genes are TRBV28 and TRBJ1-4; TRBD1 is a possible D gene (5 bases). Germline V lookup: CDR1 MDHEN, CDR2 SYDVKM. This CDR3 comprises 19 residues. Trimming removed 4 bases from V and 0 bases from J, with 21 bases in between. The CDR3 bases are TGTGCCAGCAGTTCCACCCCGGGGGTTGGTATACCAACTAATGAAAAACTGTTTTTT. Translated, it gives CASSSTPGVGIPTNEKLFF. The entire variable domain, with the rest obtained from reference TRBV28 and TRBJ1-4, is as follows: DVKVTQSSRYLVKRTGEKVFLECVQDMDHENMFWYRQDPGLGLRLIYFSYDVKMKEKGDIPEGYSVSREKKERFSLILESASTNQTSMYLCASSSTPGVGIPTNEKLFFGSGTQLSVL.

The V and J genes are TRBV4-1 and TRBJ2-5; 10 bases are a match to TRBD2. Per germline, CDR1 MGHRA and CDR2 YSYEKL. The CDR3 loop spans 16 amino acids. Unmatched junction bases numbered 10, after V lost 4 bases and J lost 5 bases. CDR3 in amino acids: CASSLTGLAGAETQYF. CDR3 nucleotide sequence: TGCGCCAGCAGCCTAACGGGGCTAGCGGGAGCCGAGACCCAGTACTTC.

This rearrangement joins TRBV19 to TRBJ1-5; 9 bases align to TRBD1. The V and J ends lost 3 bases and 5 bases, in that order; junction bases with no gene match: 5. CDR1 and CDR2 (germline): LNHDA, SQIVND (reference sequence). The CDR3 runs 15 residues. This CDR3 reads CASSIRDRADQPQHF. For the CDR3, the DNA is TGTGCCAGTAGTATCCGGGACAGGGCTGATCAGCCCCAGCATTTT.

The J gene is TRBJ1-5, the V gene TRBV24-1; no reliable D call. This CDR3 comprises 12 residues. Germline values: CDR1 KGHDR, CDR2 SFDVKD. Trimming pared 3 bases from V and 6 bases from J, leaving 5 bases between. CDR3 in amino acids: CATSDPGQPQHF. The CDR3 bases are TGTGCCACCAGTGATCCGGGTCAGCCCCAGCATTTT.

The gene calls are TRBV7-9 and TRBJ2-3; TRBD2 matches 10 bases. Trimming took 7 bases from V and 1 from J; bases not matched to a gene: 5. The CDR3 extends over 15 amino acids. Germline values: CDR1 SEHNR, CDR2 FQNEAQ (reference sequence). The CDR3: CASTPTSGGTDTQYF. DNA of the CDR3: TGTGCCAGCACCCCTACTAGCGGGGGCACAGATACGCAGTATTTT.

In its sample, this clone was seen once. The J gene is TRBJ1-1, the V gene TRBV2; TRBD1 matches 9 bases. V was clipped by 6 bases and J by 1 base; unmatched bases: 6. This CDR3 spans 15 amino acids. Germline V lookup: CDR1 SNHLY, CDR2 FYNNEI. CDR3 sequence: CASRDRGIRNTEAFF. The CDR3 bases are TGTGCCAGCAGGGACAGGGGAATAAGGAACACTGAAGCTTTCTTT.

The V and J genes are TRBV12-3 or TRBV12-4 and TRBJ1-1; D perhaps matches TRBD1 (6 bases). With 7 bases removed from V and 10 bases from J, the gap between germline ends came to 19 bases. The CDR3 covers 13 residues. As DNA, the CDR3 is TGTGCCAGCACCGTGGCCTTGAGGGGGGGAGCTTTCTTT. Its protein product is CASTVALRGGAFF.

This chain links TRBV28 with TRBJ1-1; 10 bases match TRBD1. Germline CDR1 MDHEN, CDR2 SYDVKM. With 4 bases clipped from V and 3 bases from J, the junction kept 11 bases outside the gene matches. CDR3 length: 17 amino acids. CDR3 protein: CASSSPRAGQGDTEAFF. CDR3 sequence (DNA): TGTGCCAGCAGTTCCCCTCGGGCTGGACAGGGGGACACTGAAGCTTTCTTT.

This clone has a single count. The junction differs from germline at one of its ends, possibly a read error. The chain joins TRBV6-2 or TRBV6-3 to TRBJ2-7, with TRBD1 matching over 7 bases. Germline loops: CDR1 MNHEY, CDR2 SVGEGT. The CDR3 loop spans 15 amino acids. Here the CDR3 DNA reads TGTGCCAGCAGTTACTCTGTGACAGGGTCCTCCGAGCAGTACTTC. This gives the protein CASSYSVTGSSEQYF.

The J gene is TRBJ1-5, the V gene TRBV9; the D gene is possibly TRBD1 (5 bases). This CDR3 is 16 amino acids long. V lost 2 bases to trimming and J lost 4 bases, with 16 bases between them. Germline V lookup: CDR1 SGDLS, CDR2 YYNGEE. CDR3 sequence (DNA): TGTGCCAGCAGCGTGGGGCATGGGCAGAATAATCAGCCCCAGCATTTT. Protein product: CASSVGHGQNNQPQHF.